This T cell receptor (beta chain) originates from a study of CXCR3-negative and CXCR3-positive naive CD8 T cells. Study conclusions and caveats: Hydrophobicity of TRB CDR3s was greater in CXCR3-positive naive cells than in CXCR3-negative naive cells. Naive cells, whether CXCR3-negative or CXCR3-positive, had similar TRBV-TRBJ usage, while memory cells differed.

The CDR3 totals 16 residues. Germline V gene data show CDR1 as ENHRY and CDR2 as SYGVKD. A word on this clonotype: Its specificity is not known.

All CD8+ T cell subsets were sorted in triplicate at over 250,000 cells each. Carrying UMI labels, the TRB cDNA libraries were prepared through 5' RACE. TCRdb processed the 5' RACE reads again and assigns one entry to each CDR3 protein, with no DNA. In all, the sample yields tens of thousands of distinct CDR3 sequences. The source is a human donor in good health. Some clones in this sample may be carry-over from other donors' samples. The V gene is TRBV10-3, the J gene TRBJ2-1. Material for sequencing was naive CXCR3- CD8+ T cells from blood. Noted subset: CD45RO-CCR7+CD27+CD95- naive CD8+ T cells lacking CXCR3 (TNR3-). CDR3 sequence reads: CAIGVLGVSNYNEQFF.